The 30 T cell receptor beta chains in this list originate from one sample, sequenced in a study of PD-1 blockade in classical Hodgkin lymphoma (dated by TCRdb to the early 2020s). Library creation used the immunoSEQ multiplex PCR assay. TCRdb obtained this table from immuneACCESS and retained in-frame rearrangements with V and J assigned. These tables miss some clones; where compared with another copy, unresolved V genes account for less than half of the shortfall, and the remainder is unexplained. Present in this sample are about 26,000 clones, 67% of which were seen just once. 12% of the sample is taken by the ten largest. According to the study, the label for this sample's time point signals: cycle 2 day 1 (C2D1) of nivolumab. Relapse after autologous stem cell transplantation had occurred in all trial patients, and cohorts A, B and C were distinguished by prior brentuximab vedotin exposure.

The sequenced sample was peripheral blood mononuclear cells (PBMCs), obtained before the second cycle of nivolumab. Every receptor here comes from a human donor with classical Hodgkin lymphoma.

This clone occurred a few times. Different DNA sequences within this sample yield the same CDR3. CDR3 nucleotide sequence: TGTGCCTGGAGTGTTCAGGGCAGCTCCTATAATTCACCCCTCCACTTT. Its translation is CAWSVQGSSYNSPLHF. The J gene is TRBJ1-6, the V gene TRBV30, with a possible D match to TRBD1 (5 bases). Germline CDR1 GTSNPN, CDR2 SVGIG (reference sequence). V lost 0 bases and J lost 0, with 9 bases in between. This CDR3 has 16 amino acids.

Judged by abundance, this clone is medium-sized (0.01 to 0.1%). This chain connects TRBV19 to TRBJ2-3; 14 bases line up with TRBD2. V shed 8 bases and J 5 bases; nucleotides not matched to a gene: 6. CDR1 is LNHDA and CDR2 is SQIVND in the germline V gene (reference sequence). CDR3 size: 15 residues. The CDR3 DNA sequence: TGTGCCAGTGGGACTAGCGGGGGCAAGGGAGATACGCAGTATTTT. The encoded protein is CASGTSGGKGDTQYF.

This clone was found once. The J gene is TRBJ2-7, the V gene TRBV6-1, with D unclear. In germline, CDR1 is MNHNS, CDR2 SASEGT. V was pared by 2 bases and J by 0 bases, with 8 bases between. The CDR3 runs to 14 residues. The CDR3 DNA reads TGTGCCAGCAGTGAAAGCAGGAACTCCTACGAGCAGTACTTC. The encoded protein is CASSESRNSYEQYF.

The chain joins TRBV5-1 to TRBJ1-4; D perhaps matches TRBD1 (6 bases). CDR1 is SGHRS, CDR2 YFSETQ, per germline. V lost 0 bases, J lost 3 bases, and 12 bases lay in between. The CDR3 contains 16 residues. As DNA, the CDR3 is TGCGCCAGCAGCTTGGACGGGGGCGCGGCTAATGAAAAACTGTTTTTT. It is translated as CASSLDGGAANEKLFF.

The V gene is TRBV19, the J gene TRBJ1-2; D unclear. This CDR3 has 14 amino acids. Germline values: CDR1 LNHDA, CDR2 SQIVND (reference sequence). Trimming took 2 bases from V and 1 from J, leaving 8 bases between them. CDR3 in DNA: TGTGCCAGTAGTATACGGTCATTTAACTATGGCTACACCTTC. Its protein is CASSIRSFNYGYTF.

CDR3 region: CASSGLAGAGYNEQFF. For the CDR3, the DNA is TGTGCCAGCAGCGGCCTAGCGGGAGCGGGTTACAATGAGCAGTTCTTC. The J gene is TRBJ2-1, the V gene TRBV9; TRBD2 matches at 10 bases. The CDR3 has 16 amino acids. After removal of 3 bases from V and 4 bases from J, the junction contained 7 bases not matched to a gene. The germline CDR1 and CDR2 sequences are SGDLS and YYNGEE.

The rearrangement uses TRBV6-5 and TRBJ2-7; no reliable D call. V lost 2 bases and J 4 bases, leaving 3 bases between the germline ends. Per germline, CDR1 MNHEY and CDR2 SVGAGI. The CDR3 has 11 amino acids. The CDR3, as DNA: TGTGCCAGCAGTTACCTTTACGAGCAGTACTTC. It codes for CASSYLYEQYF.

This clone was picked up a small number of times. The chain combines TRBV23-1 with TRBJ2-1; 7 nucleotides line up with TRBD1. TRBV23-1 is annotated as an ORF whose role is uncertain. The ends lost 0 bases at V and 0 bases at J; junction bases unmatched: 5. This CDR3 comprises 17 residues. DNA for the CDR3: TGCGCCAGCAGTCAATCGTCCCCAGGGGGCTCCTACAATGAGCAGTTCTTC. Translation: CASSQSSPGGSYNEQFF.

V usage is TRBV5-6 and J usage is TRBJ2-7; weak D call: TRBD1 (6 bases). The CDR3 has 15 residues. Per germline, CDR1 SGHDT and CDR2 YYEEEE. V was pared by 4 bases and J by 1 base, with 15 bases between. CDR3 residues: CASSPPAGESYEQYF. The CDR3 bases are TGTGCCAGCAGCCCCCCAGCAGGGGAGTCCTACGAGCAGTACTTC.

The gene calls are TRBV7-6 and TRBJ2-3; D is perhaps TRBD2 (6 bases). The germline V gene has CDR1 SGHVS and CDR2 FNYEAQ. CDR3 length: 12 residues. The V and J ends lost 4 bases and 13 bases respectively, with 15 bases between them. CDR3 sequence reads: CASSSSGLPEYF. The DNA of the CDR3 is TGTGCCAGCAGCTCCTCGGGACTCCCGGAGTATTTT.

J is TRBJ1-2 and V is TRBV9, with D possibly TRBD1 on 6 matching bases. Trimming pared 3 bases from V and 2 bases from J, leaving 17 bases between. The CDR3 length is 16 residues. Germline V CDR1 and CDR2: SGDLS, YYNGEE. Here the CDR3 reads CASSAATLTGNYGYTF. CDR3 nucleotide sequence: TGTGCCAGCAGCGCAGCGACCTTAACAGGGAACTATGGCTACACCTTC. The full variable domain, rest sourced from reference TRBV9 and TRBJ1-2, is DSGVTQTPKHLITATGQRVTLRCSPRSGDLSVYWYQQSLDQGLQFLIQYYNGEERAKGNILERFSAQQFPDLHSELNLSSLELGDSALYFCASSAATLTGNYGYTFGSGTRLTVV.

The rearrangement uses TRBV6-6 and TRBJ1-4; D possibly corresponds to TRBD1 (6 bases). CDR3 length: 16 residues. Trimming took off 4 bases at V and 4 bases at J, with 16 bases between the two ends. Germline lookup yields CDR1 MNHNY and CDR2 SVGAGI (reference sequence). The CDR3 sequence: CASSSTTGLVNEKLFF. The CDR3 DNA reads as TGTGCCAGCAGTTCGACCACAGGGTTGGTTAATGAAAAACTGTTTTTT.

This clone was observed a handful of times. This chain connects TRBV7-2 to TRBJ1-6; D is undetermined. The CDR3 contains 14 residues. CDR1 is SGHTA, CDR2 FQGNSA, per germline. The V end lost 4 bases, the J end lost 2 bases, and 6 bases lay between the germline ends. The CDR3 region has the DNA TGTGCCAGCAGCTATACACCCTATAATTCACCCCTCCACTTT. This gives the protein CASSYTPYNSPLHF. Variable domain in full (rest from reference TRBV7-2 and TRBJ1-6): GAGVSQSPSNKVTEKGKDVELRCDPISGHTALYWYRQSLGQGLEFLIYFQGNSAPDKSGLPSDRFSAERTGGSVSTLTIQRTQQEDSAVYLCASSYTPYNSPLHFGNGTRLTVT.

This clone was observed a single time. The chain links TRBV7-9 to TRBJ2-7; 8 nucleotides line up with TRBD1. Trimming removed 1 base from V and 0 bases from J; junction bases left unmatched: 8. The CDR3 is 17 residues long. CDR1 is SEHNR, CDR2 FQNEAQ, per germline (reference sequence). The CDR3 loop reads CASSLVPGTGYSYEQYF. CDR3 sequence (DNA): TGTGCCAGCAGCTTAGTCCCTGGGACAGGCTACTCCTACGAGCAGTACTTC.

The rearrangement links TRBV11-2 to TRBJ1-1; D call uncertain. The germline V gene encodes CDR1 SGHAT and CDR2 FQNNGV. Trimming removed 2 bases from V and 0 bases from J, with 7 bases in between. This CDR3 has 14 amino acids. The CDR3 is CASSLISMNTEAFF. In DNA form, the CDR3 reads TGTGCCAGCAGCTTAATCAGCATGAACACTGAAGCTTTCTTT.

The CDR3 DNA sequence: TGTGCCAGCAGCCGAGCCGGGGTATCCTACGAGCAGTACTTC. This gives the protein CASSRAGVSYEQYF. The chain has TRBV6-5 and TRBJ2-7, with D perhaps matching TRBD2 (5 bases). Trimming cost V 6 bases and J 1 base, with 13 bases left between them. This CDR3 has 14 residues. Germline assignment: CDR1 MNHEY and CDR2 SVGAGI.

The chain is built from TRBV28 and TRBJ1-3; TRBD1 might be the D (5 bases). Germline-derived CDR1 and CDR2 are MDHEN and SYDVKM. This CDR3 is built from 14 residues. Trimming left V 4 bases short and J 5 bases short, with 12 bases between. The CDR3 region is CASSSQGGRNTIYF. The CDR3 DNA sequence: TGTGCCAGCAGTTCCCAGGGAGGGAGAAACACCATATATTTT. Full variable domain (remainder filled in from reference TRBV28 and TRBJ1-3): DVKVTQSSRYLVKRTGEKVFLECVQDMDHENMFWYRQDPGLGLRLIYFSYDVKMKEKGDIPEGYSVSREKKERFSLILESASTNQTSMYLCASSSQGGRNTIYFGEGSWLTVV.

The rearrangement joins TRBV28 to TRBJ1-6, with D uncertain. The length of the CDR3 is 13 residues. Germline values: CDR1 MDHEN, CDR2 SYDVKM. Trimming pared 2 bases from V and 7 bases from J, leaving 6 bases between. CDR3 amino acids: CASSLDWNSPLHF. DNA of the CDR3: TGTGCCAGCAGTTTAGACTGGAATTCACCCCTCCACTTT.

This chain links TRBV7-6 with TRBJ1-1; unclear D gene. CDR1 is SGHVS and CDR2 is FNYEAQ in the germline V gene. Trimming left V 2 bases short and J 3 bases short, with 10 bases between. CDR3 length: 14 amino acids. This chain's CDR3 is CASSLTQVDTEAFF. The CDR3 nucleotides are TGTGCCAGCAGCTTAACTCAGGTTGACACTGAAGCTTTCTTT.

The genes are TRBV29-1 and TRBJ2-7; D is perhaps TRBD2 (6 bases). Per germline, CDR1 SQVTM and CDR2 ANQGSEA. CDR3 length: 14 amino acids. The ends were cut back, 5 bases at V and 2 bases at J, with 16 bases in the middle. CDR3 DNA sequence: TGCAGCGTTTATCTCTGGGAGGATCCCTACGAGCAGTACTTC. Residues: CSVYLWEDPYEQYF.

The chain uses TRBV14 and TRBJ2-3, with TRBD2 as a possible D gene (5 bases). The CDR3 has 16 residues. Germline V gene sequence: CDR1 SGHDN, CDR2 FVKESK. V lost 0 bases to trimming and J lost 0 bases, with 10 bases between them. The CDR3 here is CASSQDGGLSTDTQYF. The CDR3 DNA reads as TGTGCCAGCAGCCAAGATGGTGGACTGAGCACAGATACGCAGTATTTT. The complete variable domain, with remaining parts taken from reference TRBV14 and TRBJ2-3, reads EAGVTQFPSHSVIEKGQTVTLRCDPISGHDNLYWYRRVMGKEIKFLLHFVKESKQDESGMPNNRFLAERTGGTYSTLKVQPAELEDSGVYFCASSQDGGLSTDTQYFGPGTRLTVL.

As for this clone: The sample contains more than one DNA sequence encoding this CDR3. The chain employs TRBV18 and TRBJ2-3, with D uncertain. Germline CDR1 is KGHSH and CDR2 is LQKENI. V dropped 0 bases and J dropped 6 bases, with 13 bases sitting between them. The CDR3 loop spans 15 amino acids. The CDR3 coding sequence is TGTGCCAGCTCACCACCGGGTCTGAGAACTGATACGCAGTATTTT. Translating gives CASSPPGLRTDTQYF. The variable domain in full, completed from reference TRBV18 and TRBJ2-3, reads NAGVMQNPRHLVRRRGQEARLRCSPMKGHSHVYWYRQLPEEGLKFMVYLQKENIIDESGMPKERFSAEFPKEGPSILRIQQVVRGDSAAYFCASSPPGLRTDTQYFGPGTRLTVL.

The V call is TRBV7-9, the J call TRBJ2-4; D call uncertain. There are 14 residues in the CDR3. Germline-derived CDR1 and CDR2 are SEHNR and FQNEAQ (reference sequence). Trimming removed 1 base from V and 3 bases from J, with 7 bases in between. CDR3 residues: CASSLGYNKNIQYF. The CDR3 DNA follows: TGTGCCAGCAGCTTAGGCTACAACAAAAACATTCAGTACTTC.

This clone was seen a single time. V gene TRBV13 combines with J gene TRBJ2-3, with D unclear. Per the germline V gene, CDR1 is PRHDT and CDR2 is FYEKMQ (reference sequence). This CDR3 has 15 residues. The V and J ends lost 0 bases and 0 bases respectively, with 7 bases between them. The CDR3 sequence: CASSLGTPSTDTQYF. DNA for the CDR3: TGTGCCAGCAGCTTAGGGACGCCGAGCACAGATACGCAGTATTTT.

This chain links TRBV5-8 with TRBJ1-1; D not resolved. Germline V CDR1 and CDR2: SGHTS, YDEGEE. This CDR3 contains 11 residues. V gave up 7 bases and J gave up 3 bases, with 7 bases separating them. In DNA, the CDR3 is TGTGCCAGCGCACTGTACACTGAAGCTTTCTTT. It codes for CASALYTEAFF.

The V gene is TRBV5-1, the J gene TRBJ2-7, with D hard to call. Germline V gene sequence: CDR1 SGHRS, CDR2 YFSETQ. The V gene lost 2 bases and the J gene lost 2 bases, with 8 bases spanning the gap. The length of the CDR3 is 13 residues. CDR3 loop: CASSFHGAYEQYF. DNA for the CDR3: TGCGCCAGCAGCTTTCACGGAGCCTACGAGCAGTACTTC.

This chain connects TRBV7-9 to TRBJ2-4, with D perhaps matching TRBD2 (6 bases). The germline CDR1 and CDR2 sequences are SEHNR and FQNEAQ (reference sequence). The CDR3 covers 14 residues. Trimming cost V 1 base and J 5 bases, with 9 bases left between them. The CDR3 region is CASSLDWGENIQYF. The CDR3 nucleotides read TGTGCCAGCAGCTTAGATTGGGGGGAAAACATTCAGTACTTC.

The chain joins TRBV27 to TRBJ1-2; 8 bases are shared with TRBD1. Germline CDR1 MNHEY, CDR2 SMNVEV (reference sequence). V gave up 3 bases and J gave up 6 bases; unmatched junction bases: 6. The CDR3 totals 14 residues. The CDR3 is CASSLQGAMNGYTF. The CDR3 DNA is TGTGCCAGCAGTTTGCAGGGGGCGATGAATGGCTACACCTTC.

CDR3 bases: TGTGCCAGCAGCCCCGTGCTACCACGCCGCGACTCCTTAACAGATACGCAGTATTTT. This gives the protein CASSPVLPRRDSLTDTQYF. The J gene is TRBJ2-3, the V gene TRBV5-6, with unresolved D. From germline, CDR1 is SGHDT and CDR2 YYEEEE. This CDR3 has 19 amino acids. V gave up 4 bases and J gave up 3 bases, with 27 bases separating them.

This clone was picked up one time. The V gene is TRBV4-2, the J gene TRBJ1-5; D perhaps matches TRBD1 (5 bases). Germline-derived CDR1 and CDR2 are LGHNA and YNFKEQ. The CDR3 loop spans 15 amino acids. The ends were cut back, 0 bases at V and 7 bases at J, with 13 bases in the middle. Here the CDR3 DNA reads TGTGCCAGCAGCCAAGATGGGGGATTAGGACAGCCCCAGCATTTT. Translating it yields CASSQDGGLGQPQHF.